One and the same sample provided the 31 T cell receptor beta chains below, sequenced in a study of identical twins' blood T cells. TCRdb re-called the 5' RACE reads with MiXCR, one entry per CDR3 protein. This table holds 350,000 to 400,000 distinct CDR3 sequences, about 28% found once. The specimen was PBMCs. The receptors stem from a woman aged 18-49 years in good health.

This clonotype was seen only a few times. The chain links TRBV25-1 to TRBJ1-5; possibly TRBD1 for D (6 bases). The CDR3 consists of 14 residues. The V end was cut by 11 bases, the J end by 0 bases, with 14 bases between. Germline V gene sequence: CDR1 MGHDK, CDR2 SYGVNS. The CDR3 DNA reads TGTGCCTCAAGAGGGGGTTCTAGCAATCAGCCCCAGCATTTT. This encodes CASRGGSSNQPQHF.

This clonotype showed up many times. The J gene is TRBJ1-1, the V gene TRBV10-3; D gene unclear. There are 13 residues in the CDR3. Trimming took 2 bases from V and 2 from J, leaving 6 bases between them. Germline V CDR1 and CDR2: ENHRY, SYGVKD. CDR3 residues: CAISERTNTEAFF. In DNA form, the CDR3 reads TGTGCCATCAGTGAGAGGACCAACACTGAAGCTTTCTTT.

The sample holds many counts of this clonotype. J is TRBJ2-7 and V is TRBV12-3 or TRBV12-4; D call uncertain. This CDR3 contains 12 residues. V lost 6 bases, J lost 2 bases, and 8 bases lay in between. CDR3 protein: CASSLAPYEQYF. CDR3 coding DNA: TGTGCCAGCAGCCTGGCACCCTACGAGCAGTACTTC.

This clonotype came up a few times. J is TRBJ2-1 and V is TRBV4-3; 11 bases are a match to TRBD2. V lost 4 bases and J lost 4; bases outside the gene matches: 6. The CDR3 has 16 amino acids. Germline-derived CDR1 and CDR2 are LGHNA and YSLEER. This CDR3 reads CASSLALAGDYNEQFF. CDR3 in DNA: TGCGCCAGCAGCCTAGCACTAGCGGGAGATTACAATGAGCAGTTCTTC.

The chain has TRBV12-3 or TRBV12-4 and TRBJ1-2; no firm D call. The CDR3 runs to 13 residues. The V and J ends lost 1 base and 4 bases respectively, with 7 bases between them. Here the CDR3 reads CASSLVNSYGYTF. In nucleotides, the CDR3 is TGTGCCAGCAGTTTAGTAAACAGCTATGGCTACACCTTC.

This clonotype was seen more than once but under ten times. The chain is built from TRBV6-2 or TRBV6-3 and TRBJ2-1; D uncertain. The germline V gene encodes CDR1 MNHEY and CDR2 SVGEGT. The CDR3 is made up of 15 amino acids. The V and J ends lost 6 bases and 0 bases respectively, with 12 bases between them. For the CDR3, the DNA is TGTGCCAGCAGCCGACTTTTAAGCTCCTACAATGAGCAGTTCTTC. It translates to CASSRLLSSYNEQFF.

The CDR3 here is CASSQDAGSNEQYF. DNA of the CDR3: TGCGCCAGCAGCCAAGATGCGGGTTCCAACGAGCAGTACTTC. The chain couples TRBV4-3 to TRBJ2-7, with D possibly matching TRBD2 (5 bases). V was clipped by 0 bases and J by 5 bases, with 11 bases between them. Germline V gene lookup returns CDR1 LGHNA and CDR2 YSLEER. CDR3 length: 14 residues.

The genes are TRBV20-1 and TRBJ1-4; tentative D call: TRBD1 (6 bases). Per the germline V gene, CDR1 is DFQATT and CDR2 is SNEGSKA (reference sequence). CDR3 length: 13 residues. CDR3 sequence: CGGPGQDNEKLFF. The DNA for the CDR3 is TGCGGAGGACCGGGACAAGATAATGAAAAACTGTTTTTT.

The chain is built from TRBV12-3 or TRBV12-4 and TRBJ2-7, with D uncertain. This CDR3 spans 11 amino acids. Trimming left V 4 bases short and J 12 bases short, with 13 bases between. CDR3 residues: CASSSTPTMYF. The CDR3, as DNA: TGTGCCAGCAGTTCGACCCCCACAATGTACTTC.

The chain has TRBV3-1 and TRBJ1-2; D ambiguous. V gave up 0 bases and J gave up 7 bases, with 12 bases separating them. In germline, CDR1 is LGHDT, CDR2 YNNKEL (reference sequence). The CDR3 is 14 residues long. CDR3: CASSQERRGSGYTF. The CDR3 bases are TGTGCCAGCAGCCAAGAGCGACGAGGGAGTGGCTACACCTTC.

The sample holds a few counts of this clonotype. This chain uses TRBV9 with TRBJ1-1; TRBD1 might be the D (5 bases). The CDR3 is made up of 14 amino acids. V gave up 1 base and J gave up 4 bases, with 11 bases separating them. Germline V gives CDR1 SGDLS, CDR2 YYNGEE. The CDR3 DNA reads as TGTGCCAGCAGCGTATCGGGGGTTACCACTGAAGCTTTCTTT. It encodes CASSVSGVTTEAFF.

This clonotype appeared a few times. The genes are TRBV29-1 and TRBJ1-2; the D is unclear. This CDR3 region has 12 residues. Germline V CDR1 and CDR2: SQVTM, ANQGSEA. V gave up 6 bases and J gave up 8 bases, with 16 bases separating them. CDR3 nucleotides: TGCAGCGTGAAAACGGGGTTTGCGGGCTACACCTTC. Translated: CSVKTGFAGYTF.

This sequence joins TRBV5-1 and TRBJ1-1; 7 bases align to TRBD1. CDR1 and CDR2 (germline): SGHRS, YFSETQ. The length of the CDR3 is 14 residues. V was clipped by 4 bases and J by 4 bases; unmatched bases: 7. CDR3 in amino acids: CASSAEGAGTEAFF. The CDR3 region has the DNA TGCGCCAGCAGCGCCGAGGGGGCTGGCACTGAAGCTTTCTTT. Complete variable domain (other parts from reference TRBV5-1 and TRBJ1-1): KAGVTQTPRYLIKTRGQQVTLSCSPISGHRSVSWYQQTPGQGLQFLFEYFSETQRNKGNFPGRFSGRQFSNSRSEMNVSTLELGDSALYLCASSAEGAGTEAFFGQGTRLTVV.

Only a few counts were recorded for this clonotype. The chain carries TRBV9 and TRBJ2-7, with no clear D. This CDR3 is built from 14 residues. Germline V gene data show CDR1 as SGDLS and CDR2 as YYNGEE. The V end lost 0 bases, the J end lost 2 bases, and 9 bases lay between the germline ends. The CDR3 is CASSVEVFTYEQYF. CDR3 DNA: TGTGCCAGCAGCGTAGAGGTGTTCACCTACGAGCAGTACTTC.

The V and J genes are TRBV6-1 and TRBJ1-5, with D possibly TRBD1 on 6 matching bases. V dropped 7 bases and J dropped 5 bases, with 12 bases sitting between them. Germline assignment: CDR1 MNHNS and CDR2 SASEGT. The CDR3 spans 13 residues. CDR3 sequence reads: CASTHQGYQPQHF. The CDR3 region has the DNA TGTGCCAGCACCCACCAGGGGTATCAGCCCCAGCATTTT.

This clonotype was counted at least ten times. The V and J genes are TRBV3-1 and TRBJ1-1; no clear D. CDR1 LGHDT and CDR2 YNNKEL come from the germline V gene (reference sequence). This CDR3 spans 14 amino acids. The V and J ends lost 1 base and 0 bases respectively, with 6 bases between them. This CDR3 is CASSQGLVNTEAFF. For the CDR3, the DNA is TGTGCCAGCAGCCAAGGGTTGGTGAACACTGAAGCTTTCTTT.

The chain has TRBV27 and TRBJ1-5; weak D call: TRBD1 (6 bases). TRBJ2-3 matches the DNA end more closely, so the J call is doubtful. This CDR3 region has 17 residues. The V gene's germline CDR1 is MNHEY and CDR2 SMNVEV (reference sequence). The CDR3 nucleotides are TGTGCCAGCAGCGTAATTGGGGGCGCAGGTAGCAATCAGCCCCAGTATTTT. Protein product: CASSVIGGAGSNQPQYF.

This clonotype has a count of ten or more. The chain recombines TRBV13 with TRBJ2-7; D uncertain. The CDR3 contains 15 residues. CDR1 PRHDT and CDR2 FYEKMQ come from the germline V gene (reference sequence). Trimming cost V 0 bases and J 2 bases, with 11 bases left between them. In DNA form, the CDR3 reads TGTGCCAGCAGCTTAGGCGGTCCAGCGACCTACGAGCAGTACTTC. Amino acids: CASSLGGPATYEQYF. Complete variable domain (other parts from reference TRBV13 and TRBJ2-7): AAGVIQSPRHLIKEKRETATLKCYPIPRHDTVYWYQQGPGQDPQFLISFYEKMQSDKGSIPDRFSAQQFSDYHSELNMSSLELGDSALYFCASSLGGPATYEQYFGPGTRLTVT.

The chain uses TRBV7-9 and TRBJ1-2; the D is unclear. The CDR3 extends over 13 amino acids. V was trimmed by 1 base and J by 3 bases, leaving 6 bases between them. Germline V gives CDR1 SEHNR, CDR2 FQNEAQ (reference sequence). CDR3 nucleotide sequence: TGTGCCAGCAGCTTAGGGGATCACTATGGCTACACCTTC. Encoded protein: CASSLGDHYGYTF. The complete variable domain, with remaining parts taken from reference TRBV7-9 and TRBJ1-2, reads DTGVSQNPRHKITKRGQNVTFRCDPISEHNRLYWYRQTLGQGPEFLTYFQNEAQLEKSRLLSDRFSAERPKGSFSTLEIQRTEQGDSAMYLCASSLGDHYGYTFGSGTRLTVV.

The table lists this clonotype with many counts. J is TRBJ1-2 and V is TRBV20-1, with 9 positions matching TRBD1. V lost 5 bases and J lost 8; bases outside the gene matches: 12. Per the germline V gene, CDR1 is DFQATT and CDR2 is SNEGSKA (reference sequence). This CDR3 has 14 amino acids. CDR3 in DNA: TGCAGTGCTCCCCGACAGGGGGGAACTATGGGCTACACCTTC. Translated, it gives CSAPRQGGTMGYTF.

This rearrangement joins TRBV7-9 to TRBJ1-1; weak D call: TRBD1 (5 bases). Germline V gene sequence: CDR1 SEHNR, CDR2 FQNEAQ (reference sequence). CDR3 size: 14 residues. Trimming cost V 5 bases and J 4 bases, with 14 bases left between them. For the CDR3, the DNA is TGTGCCAGCAGCCGCACGGGGGGTCCCACTGAAGCTTTCTTT. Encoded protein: CASSRTGGPTEAFF.

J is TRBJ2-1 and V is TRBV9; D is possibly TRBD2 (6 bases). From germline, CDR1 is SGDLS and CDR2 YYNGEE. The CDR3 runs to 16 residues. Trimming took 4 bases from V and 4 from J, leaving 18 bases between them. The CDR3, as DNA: TGTGCCAGCAGCCCCTTGGGTGGGGGGACTTACAATGAGCAGTTCTTC. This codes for CASSPLGGGTYNEQFF.

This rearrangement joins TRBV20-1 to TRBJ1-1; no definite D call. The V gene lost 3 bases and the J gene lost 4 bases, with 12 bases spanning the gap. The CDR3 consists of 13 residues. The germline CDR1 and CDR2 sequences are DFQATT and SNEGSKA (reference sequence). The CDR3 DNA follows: TGCAGTGCTAGGCGACCGGGAGGCACTGAAGCTTTCTTT. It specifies CSARRPGGTEAFF.

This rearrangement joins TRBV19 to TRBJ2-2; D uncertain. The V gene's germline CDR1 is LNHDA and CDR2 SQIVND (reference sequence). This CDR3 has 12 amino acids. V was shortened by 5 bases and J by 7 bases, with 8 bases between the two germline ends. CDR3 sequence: CASSSRVGELFF. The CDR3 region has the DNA TGTGCCAGTAGTTCGCGTGTCGGGGAGCTGTTTTTT.

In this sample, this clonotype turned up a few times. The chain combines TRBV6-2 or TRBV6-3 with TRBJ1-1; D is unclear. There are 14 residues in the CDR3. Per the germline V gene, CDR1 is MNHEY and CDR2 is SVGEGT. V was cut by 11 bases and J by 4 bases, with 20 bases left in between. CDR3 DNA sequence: TGTGCCTCCAGAGGACCGGGGAGTAGCACTGAAGCTTTCTTT. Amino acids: CASRGPGSSTEAFF.

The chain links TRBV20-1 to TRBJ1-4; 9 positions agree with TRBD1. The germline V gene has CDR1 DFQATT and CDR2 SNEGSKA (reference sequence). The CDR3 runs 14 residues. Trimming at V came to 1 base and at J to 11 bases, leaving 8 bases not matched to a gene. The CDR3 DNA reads TGCAGTGCTAGAGGCGGGACAGGGTTAGGCAAACTGTTTTTT. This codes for CSARGGTGLGKLFF.

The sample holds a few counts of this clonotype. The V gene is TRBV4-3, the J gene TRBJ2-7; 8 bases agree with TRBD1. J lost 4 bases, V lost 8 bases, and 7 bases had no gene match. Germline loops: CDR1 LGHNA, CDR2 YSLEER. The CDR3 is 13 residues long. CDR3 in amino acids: CASLDRAVYEQYF. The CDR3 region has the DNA TGCGCCAGCCTGGACAGGGCTGTATACGAGCAGTACTTC.

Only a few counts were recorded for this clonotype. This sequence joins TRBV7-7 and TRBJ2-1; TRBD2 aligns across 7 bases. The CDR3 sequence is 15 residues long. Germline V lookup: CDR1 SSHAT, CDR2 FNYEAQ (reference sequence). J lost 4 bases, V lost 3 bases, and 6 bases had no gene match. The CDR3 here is CASSFAQAGYNEQFF. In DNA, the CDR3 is TGTGCCAGCAGCTTTGCACAAGCGGGGTACAATGAGCAGTTCTTC.

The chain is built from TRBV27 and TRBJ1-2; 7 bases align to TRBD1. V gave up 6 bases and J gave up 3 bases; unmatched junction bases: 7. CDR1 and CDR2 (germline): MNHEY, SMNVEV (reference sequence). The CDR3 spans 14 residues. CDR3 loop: CASRTETGHYGYTF. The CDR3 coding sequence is TGTGCCAGCAGGACTGAGACAGGGCACTATGGCTACACCTTC.

The CDR3: CASRTGAGQPQHF. The CDR3 nucleotides are TGTGCCAGCAGAACCGGGGCAGGCCAGCCCCAGCATTTT. V is TRBV12-3 or TRBV12-4 and J is TRBJ1-5, with D possibly matching TRBD1 (5 bases). The V end lost 6 bases, the J end lost 7 bases, and 13 bases lay between the germline ends. This CDR3 is built from 13 residues.

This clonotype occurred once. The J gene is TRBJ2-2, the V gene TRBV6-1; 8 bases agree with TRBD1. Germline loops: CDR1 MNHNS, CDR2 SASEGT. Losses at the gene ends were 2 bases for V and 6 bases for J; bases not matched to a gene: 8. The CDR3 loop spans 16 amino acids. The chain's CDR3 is CASSEYRTGWAGELFF. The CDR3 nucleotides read TGTGCCAGCAGTGAATACAGGACAGGGTGGGCCGGGGAGCTGTTTTTT.